This T cell receptor (beta chain) was identified during a study of blood T cell repertoires in COVID-19. The CDR3 contains 16 residues. CDR1 and CDR2 from the germline V gene are MNHNS and SASEGT. Trimming pared 2 bases from V and 0 bases from J, leaving 12 bases between. Original data processing: Reference gene primers were amplified, and this amplification served to estimate nucleated cell counts. The data were produced by immunoSEQ multiplex PCR, yet TCRdb's version contains in-frame clones alone and is incomplete. The V and J calls and clone size are taken from that table; D and trimming were inferred from the DNA. Of approximately 57,000 clones listed, approximately 82% are singletons.

The chain carries TRBV6-1 and TRBJ2-3, with D perhaps matching TRBD2 (6 bases). The receptor was isolated from a woman older than 75 with acute or convalescent COVID-19. The sequencing input was peripheral blood. The CDR3 loop reads CASSEPVAVSTDTQYF. The CDR3, as DNA: TGTGCCAGCAGTGAACCTGTAGCGGTTAGCACAGATACGCAGTATTTT.